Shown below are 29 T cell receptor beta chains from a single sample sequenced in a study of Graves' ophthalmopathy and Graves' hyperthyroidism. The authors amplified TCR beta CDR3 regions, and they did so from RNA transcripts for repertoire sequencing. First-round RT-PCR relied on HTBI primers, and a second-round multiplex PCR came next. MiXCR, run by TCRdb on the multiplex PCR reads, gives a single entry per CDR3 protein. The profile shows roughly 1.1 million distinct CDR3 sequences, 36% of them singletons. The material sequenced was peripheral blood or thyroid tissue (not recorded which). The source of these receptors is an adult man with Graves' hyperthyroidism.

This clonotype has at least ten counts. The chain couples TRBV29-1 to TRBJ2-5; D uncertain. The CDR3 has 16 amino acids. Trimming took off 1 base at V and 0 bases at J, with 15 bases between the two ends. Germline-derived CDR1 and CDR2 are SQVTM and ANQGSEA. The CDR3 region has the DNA TGCAGCGTTGAAGGTGGGATGACTCGGTACCAAGAGACCCAGTACTTC. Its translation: CSVEGGMTRYQETQYF.

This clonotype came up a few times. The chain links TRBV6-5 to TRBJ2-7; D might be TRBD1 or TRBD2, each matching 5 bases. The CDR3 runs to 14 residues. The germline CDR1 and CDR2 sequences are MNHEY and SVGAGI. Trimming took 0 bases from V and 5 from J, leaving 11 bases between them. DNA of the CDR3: TGTGCCAGCAGTTACTCAGAGGGGTTGAACGAGCAGTACTTC. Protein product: CASSYSEGLNEQYF.

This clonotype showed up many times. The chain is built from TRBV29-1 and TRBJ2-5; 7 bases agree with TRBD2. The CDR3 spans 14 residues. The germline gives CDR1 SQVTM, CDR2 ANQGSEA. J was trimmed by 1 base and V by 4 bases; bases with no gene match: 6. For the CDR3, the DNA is TGCAGCGTTGGGTTTGGACTAGGCCAAGAGACCCAGTACTTC. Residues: CSVGFGLGQETQYF.

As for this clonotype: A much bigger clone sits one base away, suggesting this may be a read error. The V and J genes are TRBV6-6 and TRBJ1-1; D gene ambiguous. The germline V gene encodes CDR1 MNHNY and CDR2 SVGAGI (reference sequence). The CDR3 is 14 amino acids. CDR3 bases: TGTGTCAGCAGTTACTCGATCAGGATCACTGAAGCTTTCTTT. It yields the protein CVSSYSIRITEAFF.

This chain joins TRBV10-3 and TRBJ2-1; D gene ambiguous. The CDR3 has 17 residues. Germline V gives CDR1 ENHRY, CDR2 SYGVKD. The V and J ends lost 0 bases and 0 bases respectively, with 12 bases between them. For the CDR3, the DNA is TGTGCCATCAGTGAGTCCATACGGGTCCCCTCCTACAATGAGCAGTTCTTC. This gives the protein CAISESIRVPSYNEQFF.

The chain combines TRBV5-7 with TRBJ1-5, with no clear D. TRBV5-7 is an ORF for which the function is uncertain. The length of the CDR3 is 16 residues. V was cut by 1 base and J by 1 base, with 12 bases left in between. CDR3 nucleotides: TGTGCCAGCAGCTTGTTTCCCGGGGAAAGCAATCAGCCCCAGCATTTT. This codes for CASSLFPGESNQPQHF.

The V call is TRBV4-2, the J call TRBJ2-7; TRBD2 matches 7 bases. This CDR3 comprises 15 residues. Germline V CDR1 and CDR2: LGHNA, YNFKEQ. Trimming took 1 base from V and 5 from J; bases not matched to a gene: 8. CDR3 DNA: TGTGCCAGCAGCCAAGGGGAGGGCCAAGTGGACGAGCAGTACTTC. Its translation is CASSQGEGQVDEQYF.

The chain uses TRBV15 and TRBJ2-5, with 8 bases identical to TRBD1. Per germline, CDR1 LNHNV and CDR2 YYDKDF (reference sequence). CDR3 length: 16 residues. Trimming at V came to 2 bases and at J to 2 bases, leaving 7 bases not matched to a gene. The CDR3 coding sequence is TGTGCCACCAGCAGACCCGAGGGGACAGGACAAGAGACCCAGTACTTC. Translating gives CATSRPEGTGQETQYF.

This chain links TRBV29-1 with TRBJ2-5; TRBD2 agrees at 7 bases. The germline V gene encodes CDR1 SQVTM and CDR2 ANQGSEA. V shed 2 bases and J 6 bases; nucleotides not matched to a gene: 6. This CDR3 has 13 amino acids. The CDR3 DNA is TGCAGCGTTGAAACTAGCGAGTCTCAGACCCAGTACTTC. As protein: CSVETSESQTQYF. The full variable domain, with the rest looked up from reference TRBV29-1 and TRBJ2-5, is SAVISQKPSRDICQRGTSLTIQCQVDSQVTMMFWYRQQPGQSLTLIATANQGSEATYESGFVIDKFPISRPNLTFSTLTVSNMSPEDSSIYLCSVETSESQTQYFGPGTRLLVL.

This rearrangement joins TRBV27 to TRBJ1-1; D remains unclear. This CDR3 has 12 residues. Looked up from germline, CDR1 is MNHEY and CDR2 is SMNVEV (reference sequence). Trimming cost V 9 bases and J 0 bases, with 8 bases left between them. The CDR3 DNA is TGTGCCAGGTCGAAGATGAACACTGAAGCTTTCTTT. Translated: CARSKMNTEAFF.

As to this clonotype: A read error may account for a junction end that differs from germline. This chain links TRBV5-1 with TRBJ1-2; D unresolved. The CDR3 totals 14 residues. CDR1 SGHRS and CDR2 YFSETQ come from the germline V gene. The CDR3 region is CTSSSDGNNYGYTF. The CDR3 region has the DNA TGCACCAGCAGTTCCGACGGCAACAACTATGGCTACACCTTC. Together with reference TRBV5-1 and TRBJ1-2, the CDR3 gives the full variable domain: KAGVTQTPRYLIKTRGQQVTLSCSPISGHRSVSWYQQTPGQGLQFLFEYFSETQRNKGNFPGRFSGRQFSNSRSEMNVSTLELGDSALYLCTSSSDGNNYGYTFGSGTRLTVV.

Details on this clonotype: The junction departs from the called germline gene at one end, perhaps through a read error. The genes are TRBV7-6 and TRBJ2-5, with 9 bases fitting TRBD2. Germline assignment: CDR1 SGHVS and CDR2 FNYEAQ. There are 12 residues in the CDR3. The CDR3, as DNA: TGTGCCAGCAGCTCGAATAGCGGGAGTTGGAATTTC. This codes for CASSSNSGSWNF.

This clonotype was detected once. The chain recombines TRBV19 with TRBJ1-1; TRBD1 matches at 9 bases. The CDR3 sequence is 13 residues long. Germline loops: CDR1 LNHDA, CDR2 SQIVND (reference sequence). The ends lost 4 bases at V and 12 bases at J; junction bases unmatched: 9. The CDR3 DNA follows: TGTGCCAGTAGTACCGGGACAGGGCGTCTCTCTTTCTTT. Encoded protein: CASSTGTGRLSFF.

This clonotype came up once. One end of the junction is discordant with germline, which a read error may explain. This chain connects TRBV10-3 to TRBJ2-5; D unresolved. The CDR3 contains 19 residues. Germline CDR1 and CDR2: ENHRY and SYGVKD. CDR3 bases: TGTGCCGTCAGTGAGTCTCAGTCCTCGGTGGGCGTCCCACAAGAGACCCAGTATTTC. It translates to CAVSESQSSVGVPQETQYF.

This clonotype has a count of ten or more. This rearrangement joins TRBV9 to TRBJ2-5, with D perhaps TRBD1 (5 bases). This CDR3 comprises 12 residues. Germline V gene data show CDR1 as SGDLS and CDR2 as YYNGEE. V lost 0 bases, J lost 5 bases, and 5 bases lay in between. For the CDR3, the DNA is TGTGCCAGCAGCGTAGCAGGGGAGACCCAGTACTTC. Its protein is CASSVAGETQYF.

The CDR3 loop is CASSESWGSTDTQYF. CDR3 DNA sequence: TGCGCCAGCAGTGAGTCGTGGGGTAGCACAGATACGCAGTATTTT. V is TRBV10-2 and J is TRBJ2-3; no reliable D call. Germline V gene lookup returns CDR1 WSHSY and CDR2 SAAADI. This CDR3 spans 15 amino acids. Trimming left V 0 bases short and J 0 bases short, with 7 bases between.

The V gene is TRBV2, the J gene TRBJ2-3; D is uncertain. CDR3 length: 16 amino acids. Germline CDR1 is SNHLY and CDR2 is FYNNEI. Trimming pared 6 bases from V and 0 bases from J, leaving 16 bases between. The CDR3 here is CASSAFIDASTDTQYF. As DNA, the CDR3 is TGTGCCAGCAGCGCCTTCATCGACGCTAGCACAGATACGCAGTATTTT.

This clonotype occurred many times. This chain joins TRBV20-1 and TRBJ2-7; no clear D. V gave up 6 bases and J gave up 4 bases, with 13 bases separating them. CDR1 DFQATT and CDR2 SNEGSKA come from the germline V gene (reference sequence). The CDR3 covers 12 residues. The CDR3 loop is CSALAMAYEQYF. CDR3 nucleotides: TGCAGTGCCCTGGCCATGGCTTACGAGCAGTACTTC.

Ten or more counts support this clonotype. The CDR3 DNA reads as TGTGCCAGCAGTGCAGGGACAGGATCACCCCTCCACTTT. Its protein is CASSAGTGSPLHF. This sequence joins TRBV25-1 and TRBJ1-6; 8 bases are shared with TRBD1. Germline CDR1 is MGHDK and CDR2 is SYGVNS. The CDR3 totals 13 residues. J gave up 10 bases and V 4 bases, and 3 bases lay outside the gene matches.

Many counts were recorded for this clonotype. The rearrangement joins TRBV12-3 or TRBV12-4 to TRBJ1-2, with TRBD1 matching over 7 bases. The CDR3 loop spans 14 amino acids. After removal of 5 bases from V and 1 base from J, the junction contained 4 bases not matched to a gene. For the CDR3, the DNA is TGTGCCAGCAGTCCTGGGACAGATAACTATGGCTACACCTTC. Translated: CASSPGTDNYGYTF.

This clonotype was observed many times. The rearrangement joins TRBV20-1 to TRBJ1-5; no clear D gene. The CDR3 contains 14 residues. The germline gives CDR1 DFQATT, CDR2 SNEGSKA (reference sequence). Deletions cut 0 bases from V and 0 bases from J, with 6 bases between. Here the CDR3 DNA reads TGCAGTGCTAGAGAGGGCGGTAGCAATCAGCCCCAGCATTTT. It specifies CSAREGGSNQPQHF.

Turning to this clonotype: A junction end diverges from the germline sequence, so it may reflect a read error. The CDR3 sequence is CASSVLTGGTEAFF. The CDR3 nucleotides are TGTGCCAGCAGCGTCCTCACAGGGGGCACTGAAGCTTTCTTT. The V gene is TRBV5-1, the J gene TRBJ1-1; TRBD1 matches 8 bases. Germline V CDR1 and CDR2: SGHRS, YFSETQ. This CDR3 has 14 residues.

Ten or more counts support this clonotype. CDR3 loop: CASSFQISGYTF. The CDR3 nucleotides read TGTGCCAGCAGTTTCCAAATCTCTGGCTACACCTTC. V gene TRBV12-3 or TRBV12-4 combines with J gene TRBJ1-2; D gene uncertain. The CDR3 is 12 residues long. Deletions cut 3 bases from V and 7 bases from J, with 9 bases between.

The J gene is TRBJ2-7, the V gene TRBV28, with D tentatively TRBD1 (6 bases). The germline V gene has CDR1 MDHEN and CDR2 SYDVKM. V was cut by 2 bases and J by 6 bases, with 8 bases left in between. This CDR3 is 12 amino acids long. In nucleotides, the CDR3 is TGTGCCAGCAGTTTAGGACAGCCCGAGCAGTACTTC. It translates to CASSLGQPEQYF.

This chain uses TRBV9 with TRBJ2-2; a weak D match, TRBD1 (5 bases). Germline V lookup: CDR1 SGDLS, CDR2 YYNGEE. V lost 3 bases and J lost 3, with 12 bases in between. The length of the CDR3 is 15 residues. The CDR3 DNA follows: TGTGCCAGCAGCGACCCCCAGGGCTACACCGGGGAGCTGTTTTTT. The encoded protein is CASSDPQGYTGELFF.

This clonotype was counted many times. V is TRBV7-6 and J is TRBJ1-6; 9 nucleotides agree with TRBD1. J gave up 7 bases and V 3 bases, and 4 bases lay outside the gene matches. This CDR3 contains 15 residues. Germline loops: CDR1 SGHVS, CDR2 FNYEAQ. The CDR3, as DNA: TGTGCCAGCAGCTTGGGGACAGGGAAAAATTCACCCCTCCACTTT. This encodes CASSLGTGKNSPLHF.

In DNA, the CDR3 is TGTGCCAGCAGTTTATATAGCGGGGGGCAAGAGACCCAGTACTTC. Translating it yields CASSLYSGGQETQYF. This chain uses TRBV27 with TRBJ2-5; the match to TRBD2 covers 10 bases. The CDR3 is 15 amino acids. Unmatched junction bases numbered 1, after V lost 1 base and J lost 2 bases. Germline-derived CDR1 and CDR2 are MNHEY and SMNVEV (reference sequence).

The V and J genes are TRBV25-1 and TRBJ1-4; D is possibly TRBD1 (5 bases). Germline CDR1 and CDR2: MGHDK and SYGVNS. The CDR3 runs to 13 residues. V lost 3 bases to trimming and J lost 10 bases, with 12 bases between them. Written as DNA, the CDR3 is TGTGCCAGCAGTGAGTTGTGGGGGGTAAAACTGTTTTTT. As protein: CASSELWGVKLFF.

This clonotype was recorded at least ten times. CDR3 sequence (DNA): TGCGCCAGCAGCTTGGACCAAACGAGGCAGTACTTC. This encodes CASSLDQTRQYF. The chain carries TRBV5-1 and TRBJ2-7; D unclear. Deletions cut 0 bases from V and 9 bases from J, with 10 bases between. This CDR3 is built from 12 residues. Germline assignment: CDR1 SGHRS and CDR2 YFSETQ.